The clone carrying this TCR beta chain was observed a few times. Any gene name here is a mouse gene name. Coverage ceases 1 residue before the CDR3 finishes, and the germline J gene fills in the end. Regarding time point: mouse harvest day 7 after allogeneic transplant. Tail vein injection delivered 10^7 T-cell-depleted bone marrow cells and 10^6 splenic CD5+ T cells. The source of the sample is a study of tissue T cells after allogeneic stem cell transplantation. The CDR3 totals 15 residues. Trimming took 2 bases from V and 1 from J; bases not matched to a gene: 1. Germline V gene lookup returns CDR1 KGHPV and CDR2 FQNQEV (reference sequence). Profiling relied on immunoSEQ multiplex PCR, and the TCRdb table lists in-frame clones only, not all of them. The data contain roughly 6,600 clones, 40% to 55% of them singletons.

The chain has TRBV26 and TRBJ2-5, with 9 bases identical to TRBD2. The sequenced sample was lymph node tissue. The TCR originated in a female BALB/c mouse given C57BL/6 T cells with graft-versus-host disease after an allogeneic hematopoietic cell transplant. The CDR3 here is CASSLLGGYQDTQYF. Incomplete CDR3 DNA: TGTGCCAGCAGTCTGCTGGGGGGGTACCAAGACACCCAGTAC.